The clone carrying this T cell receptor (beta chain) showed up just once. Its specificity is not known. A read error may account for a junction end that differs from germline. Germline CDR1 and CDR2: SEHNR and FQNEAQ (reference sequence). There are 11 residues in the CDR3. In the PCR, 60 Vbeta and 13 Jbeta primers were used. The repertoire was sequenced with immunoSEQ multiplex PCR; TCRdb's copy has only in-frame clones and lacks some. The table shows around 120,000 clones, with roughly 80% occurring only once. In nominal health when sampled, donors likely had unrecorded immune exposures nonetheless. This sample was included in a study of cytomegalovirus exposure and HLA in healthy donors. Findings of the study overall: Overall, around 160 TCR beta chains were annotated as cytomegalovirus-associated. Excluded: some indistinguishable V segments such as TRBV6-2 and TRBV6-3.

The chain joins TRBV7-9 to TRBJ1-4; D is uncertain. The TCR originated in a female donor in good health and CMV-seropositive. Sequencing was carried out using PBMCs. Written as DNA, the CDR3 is TGTTCCAGCAGCTTAGTCGGTGAACTGTTTTTT. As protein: CSSSLVGELFF.